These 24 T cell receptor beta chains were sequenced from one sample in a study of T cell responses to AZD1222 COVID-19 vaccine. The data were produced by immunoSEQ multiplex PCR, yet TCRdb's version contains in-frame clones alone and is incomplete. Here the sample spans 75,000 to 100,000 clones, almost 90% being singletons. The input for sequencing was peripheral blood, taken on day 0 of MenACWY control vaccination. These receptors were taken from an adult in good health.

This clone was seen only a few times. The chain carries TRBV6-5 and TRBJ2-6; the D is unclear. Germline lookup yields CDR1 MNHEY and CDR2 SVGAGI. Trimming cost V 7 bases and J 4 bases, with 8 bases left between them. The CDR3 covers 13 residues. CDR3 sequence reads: CASIVTGANVLTF. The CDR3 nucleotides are TGTGCCAGCATCGTCACAGGGGCCAACGTCCTGACTTTC.

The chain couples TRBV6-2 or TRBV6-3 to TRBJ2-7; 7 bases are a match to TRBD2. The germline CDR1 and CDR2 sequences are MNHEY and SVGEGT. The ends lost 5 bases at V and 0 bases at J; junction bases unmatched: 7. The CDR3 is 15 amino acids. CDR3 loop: CASSPRGGTSYEQYF. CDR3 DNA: TGTGCCAGCAGTCCCCGCGGGGGTACCTCCTACGAGCAGTACTTC.

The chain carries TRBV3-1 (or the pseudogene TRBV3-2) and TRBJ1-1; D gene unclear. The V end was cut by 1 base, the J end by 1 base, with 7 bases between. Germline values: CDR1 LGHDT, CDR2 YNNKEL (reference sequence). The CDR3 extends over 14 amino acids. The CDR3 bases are TGTGCCAGCAGCCAAGTGAGCAGGAACACTGAAGCTTTCTTT. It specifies CASSQVSRNTEAFF.

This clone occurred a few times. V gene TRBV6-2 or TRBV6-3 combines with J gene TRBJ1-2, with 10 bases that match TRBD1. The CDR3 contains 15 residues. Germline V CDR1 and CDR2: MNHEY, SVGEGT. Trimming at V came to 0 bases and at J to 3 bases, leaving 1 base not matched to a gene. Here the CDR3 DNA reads TGTGCCAGCAGTTACTCCGGACAGGGGGACTATGGCTACACCTTC. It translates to CASSYSGQGDYGYTF.

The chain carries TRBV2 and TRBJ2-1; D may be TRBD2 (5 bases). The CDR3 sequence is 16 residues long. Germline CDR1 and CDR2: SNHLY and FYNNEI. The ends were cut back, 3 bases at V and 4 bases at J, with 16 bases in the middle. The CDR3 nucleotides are TGTGCCAGCAGTGAGAGGGAAATCGGAGGTTACAATGAGCAGTTCTTC. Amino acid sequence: CASSEREIGGYNEQFF.

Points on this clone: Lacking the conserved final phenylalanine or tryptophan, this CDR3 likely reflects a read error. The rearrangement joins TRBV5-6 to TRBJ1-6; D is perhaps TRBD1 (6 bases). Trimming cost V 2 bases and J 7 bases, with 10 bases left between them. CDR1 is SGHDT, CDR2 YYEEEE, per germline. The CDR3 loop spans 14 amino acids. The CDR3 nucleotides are TGTGCCAGCAGCTTTCCTACAGGGAATTCACCCCTCCACCTT. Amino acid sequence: CASSFPTGNSPLHL.

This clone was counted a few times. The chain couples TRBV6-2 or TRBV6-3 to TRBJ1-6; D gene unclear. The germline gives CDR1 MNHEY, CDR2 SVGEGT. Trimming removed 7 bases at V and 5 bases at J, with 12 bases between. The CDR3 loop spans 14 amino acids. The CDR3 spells CASNPGYNNSPLHF. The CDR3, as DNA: TGTGCCAGCAACCCGGGATACAATAATTCACCCCTCCACTTT.

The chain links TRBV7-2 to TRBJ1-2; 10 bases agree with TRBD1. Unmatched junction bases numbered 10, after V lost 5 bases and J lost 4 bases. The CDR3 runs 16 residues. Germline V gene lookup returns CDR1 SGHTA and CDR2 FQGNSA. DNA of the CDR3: TGTGCCAGCAGCCTGGGGACAGGGGATCCACGCTATGGCTACACCTTC. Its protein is CASSLGTGDPRYGYTF.

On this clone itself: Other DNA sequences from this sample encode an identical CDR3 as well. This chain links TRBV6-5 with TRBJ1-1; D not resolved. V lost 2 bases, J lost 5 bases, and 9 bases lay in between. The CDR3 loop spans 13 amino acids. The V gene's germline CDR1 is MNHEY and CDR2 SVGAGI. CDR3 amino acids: CASSYGRETEAFF. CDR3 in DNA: TGTGCCAGCAGTTACGGGAGGGAAACTGAAGCTTTCTTT.

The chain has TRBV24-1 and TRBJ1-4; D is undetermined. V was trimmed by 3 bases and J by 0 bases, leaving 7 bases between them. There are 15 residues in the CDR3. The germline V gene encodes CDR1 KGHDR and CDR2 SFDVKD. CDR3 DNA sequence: TGTGCCACCAGTGATCCACTTGCAACTAATGAAAAACTGTTTTTT. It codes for CATSDPLATNEKLFF.

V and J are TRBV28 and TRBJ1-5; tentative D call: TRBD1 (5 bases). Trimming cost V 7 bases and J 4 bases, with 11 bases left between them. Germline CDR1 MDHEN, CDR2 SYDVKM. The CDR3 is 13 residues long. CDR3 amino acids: CASTGQRNQPQHF. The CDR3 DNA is TGTGCCAGCACGGGGCAGCGAAATCAGCCCCAGCATTTT.

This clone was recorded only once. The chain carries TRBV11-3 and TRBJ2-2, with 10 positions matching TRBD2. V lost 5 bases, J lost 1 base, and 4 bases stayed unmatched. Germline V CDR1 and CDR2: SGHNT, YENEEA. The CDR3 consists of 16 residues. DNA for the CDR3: TGTGCCAGCAGCGGGCTAGCGGGGGAGAACACCGGGGAGCTGTTTTTT. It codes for CASSGLAGENTGELFF.

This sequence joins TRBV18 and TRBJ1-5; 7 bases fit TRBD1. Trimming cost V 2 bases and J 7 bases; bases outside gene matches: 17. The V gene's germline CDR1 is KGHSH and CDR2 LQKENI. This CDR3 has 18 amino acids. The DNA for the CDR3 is TGTGCCAGCTCACCAACTAAGAGCCCGGGGACAGCTTCGCAGCCCCAGCATTTT. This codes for CASSPTKSPGTASQPQHF.

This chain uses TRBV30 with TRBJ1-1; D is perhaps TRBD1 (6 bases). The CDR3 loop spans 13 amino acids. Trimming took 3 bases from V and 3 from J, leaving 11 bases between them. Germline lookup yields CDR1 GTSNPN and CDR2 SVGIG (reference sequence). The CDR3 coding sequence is TGTGCCTGGAGGACACAGGGATACACTGAAGCTTTCTTT. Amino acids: CAWRTQGYTEAFF. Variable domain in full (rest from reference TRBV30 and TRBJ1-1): SQTIHQWPATLVQPVGSPLSLECTVEGTSNPNLYWYRQAAGRGLQLLFYSVGIGQISSEVPQNLSASRPQDRQFILSSKKLLLSDSGFYLCAWRTQGYTEAFFGQGTRLTVV.

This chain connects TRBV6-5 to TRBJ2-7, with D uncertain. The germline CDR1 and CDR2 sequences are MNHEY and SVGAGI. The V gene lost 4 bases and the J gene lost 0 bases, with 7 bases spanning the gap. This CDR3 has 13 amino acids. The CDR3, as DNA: TGTGCCAGCAGTTCGGTAAGCTCCTACGAGCAGTACTTC. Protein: CASSSVSSYEQYF.

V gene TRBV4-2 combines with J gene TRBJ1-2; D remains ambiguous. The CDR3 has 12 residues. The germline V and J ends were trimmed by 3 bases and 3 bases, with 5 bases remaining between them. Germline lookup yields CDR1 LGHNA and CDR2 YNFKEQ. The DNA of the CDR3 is TGTGCCAGCAGCCAGAGTGACTATGGCTACACCTTC. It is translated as CASSQSDYGYTF.

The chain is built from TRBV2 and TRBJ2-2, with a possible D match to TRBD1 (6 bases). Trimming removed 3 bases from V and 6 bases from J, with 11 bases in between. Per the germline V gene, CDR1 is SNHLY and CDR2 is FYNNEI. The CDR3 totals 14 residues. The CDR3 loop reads CASSENTGPGELFF. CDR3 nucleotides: TGTGCCAGCAGTGAGAACACAGGGCCCGGGGAGCTGTTTTTT.

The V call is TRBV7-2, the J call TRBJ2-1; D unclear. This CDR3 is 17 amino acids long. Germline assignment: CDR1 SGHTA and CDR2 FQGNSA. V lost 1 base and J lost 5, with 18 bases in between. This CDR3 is CASSLVGSPGPHNEQFF. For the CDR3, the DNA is TGTGCCAGCAGCTTAGTCGGGTCCCCTGGCCCCCACAATGAGCAGTTCTTC.

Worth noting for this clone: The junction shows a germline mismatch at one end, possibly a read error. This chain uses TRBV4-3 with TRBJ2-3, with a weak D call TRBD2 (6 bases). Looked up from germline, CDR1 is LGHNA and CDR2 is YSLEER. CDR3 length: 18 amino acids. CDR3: CPSRRRWRGSLSTDTQYF. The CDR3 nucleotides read TGCCCCAGCCGCCGACGATGGCGGGGAAGCTTGAGCACAGATACGCAGTATTTT.

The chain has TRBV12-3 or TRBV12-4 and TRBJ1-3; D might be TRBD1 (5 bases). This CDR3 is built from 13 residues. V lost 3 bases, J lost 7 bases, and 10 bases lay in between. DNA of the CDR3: TGTGCCAGCAGTTTTACAGGTTGGAACACCATATATTTT. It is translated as CASSFTGWNTIYF.

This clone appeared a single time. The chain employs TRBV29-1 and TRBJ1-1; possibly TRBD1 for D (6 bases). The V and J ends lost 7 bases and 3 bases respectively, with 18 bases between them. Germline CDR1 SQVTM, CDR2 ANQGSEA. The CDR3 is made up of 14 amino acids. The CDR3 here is CSAATGGGYTEAFF. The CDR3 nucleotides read TGCAGCGCCGCTACCGGGGGGGGCTACACTGAAGCTTTCTTT.

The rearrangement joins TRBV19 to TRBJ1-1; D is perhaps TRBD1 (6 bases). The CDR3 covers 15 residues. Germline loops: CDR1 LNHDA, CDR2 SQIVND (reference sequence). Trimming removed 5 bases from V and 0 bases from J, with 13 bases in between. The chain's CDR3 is CASSLRTVMNTEAFF. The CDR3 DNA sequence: TGTGCCAGTAGTCTAAGGACAGTCATGAACACTGAAGCTTTCTTT. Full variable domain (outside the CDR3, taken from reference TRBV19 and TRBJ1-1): DGGITQSPKYLFRKEGQNVTLSCEQNLNHDAMYWYRQDPGQGLRLIYYSQIVNDFQKGDIAEGYSVSREKKESFPLTVTSAQKNPTAFYLCASSLRTVMNTEAFFGQGTRLTVV.

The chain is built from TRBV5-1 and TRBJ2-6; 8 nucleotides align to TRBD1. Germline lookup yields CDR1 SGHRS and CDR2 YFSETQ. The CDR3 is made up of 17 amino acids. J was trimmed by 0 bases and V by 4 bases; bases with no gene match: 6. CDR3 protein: CASSLRDRSSGANVLTF. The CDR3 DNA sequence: TGCGCCAGCAGCCTAAGGGACAGGAGCTCTGGGGCCAACGTCCTGACTTTC.

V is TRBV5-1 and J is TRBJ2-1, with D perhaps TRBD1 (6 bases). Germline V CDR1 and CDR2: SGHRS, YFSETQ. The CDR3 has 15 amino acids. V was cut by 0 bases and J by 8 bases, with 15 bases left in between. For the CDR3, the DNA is TGCGCCAGCAGCTTGGATGGCAGGGGAAGGGATGAGCAGTTCTTC. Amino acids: CASSLDGRGRDEQFF. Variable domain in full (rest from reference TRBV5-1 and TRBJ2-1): KAGVTQTPRYLIKTRGQQVTLSCSPISGHRSVSWYQQTPGQGLQFLFEYFSETQRNKGNFPGRFSGRQFSNSRSEMNVSTLELGDSALYLCASSLDGRGRDEQFFGPGTRLTVL.